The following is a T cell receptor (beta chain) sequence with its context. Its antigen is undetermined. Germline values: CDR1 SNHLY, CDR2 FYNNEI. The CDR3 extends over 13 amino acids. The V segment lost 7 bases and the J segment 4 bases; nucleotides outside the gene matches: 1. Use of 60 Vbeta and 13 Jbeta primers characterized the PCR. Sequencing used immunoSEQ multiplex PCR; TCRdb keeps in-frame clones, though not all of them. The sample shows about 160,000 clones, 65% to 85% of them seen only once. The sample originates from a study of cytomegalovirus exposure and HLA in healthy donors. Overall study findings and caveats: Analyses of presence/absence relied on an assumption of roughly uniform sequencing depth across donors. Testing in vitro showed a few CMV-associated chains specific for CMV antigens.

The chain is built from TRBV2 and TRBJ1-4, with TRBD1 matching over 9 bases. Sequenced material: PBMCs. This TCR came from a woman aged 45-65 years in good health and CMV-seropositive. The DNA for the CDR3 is TGTGCCAGCACGGGACAGGGTAATGAAAAACTGTTTTTT. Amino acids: CASTGQGNEKLFF.